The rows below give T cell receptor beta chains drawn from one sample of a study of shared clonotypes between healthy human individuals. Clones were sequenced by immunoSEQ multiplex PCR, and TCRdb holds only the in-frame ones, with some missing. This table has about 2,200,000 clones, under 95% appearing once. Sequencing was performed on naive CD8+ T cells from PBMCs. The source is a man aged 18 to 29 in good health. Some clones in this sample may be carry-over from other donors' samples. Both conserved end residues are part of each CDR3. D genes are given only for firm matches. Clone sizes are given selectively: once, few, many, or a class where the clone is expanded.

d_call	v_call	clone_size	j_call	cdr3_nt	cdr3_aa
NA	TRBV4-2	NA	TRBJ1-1	TGTGCCAGCAGCCGATACACCCCCACTGAAGCTTTCTTT	CASSRYTPTEAFF
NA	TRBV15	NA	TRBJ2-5	TGTGCCACCAGCCGATCTGACGACTGGACGACCCAGTACTTC	CATSRSDDWTTQYF
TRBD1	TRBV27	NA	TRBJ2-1	TGTGCCAGCGACCGACTACCGGCCAGGGGGCCCTACAATGAGCAGTTCTTC	CASDRLPARGPYNEQFF
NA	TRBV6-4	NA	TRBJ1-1	TGTGCCAGCAGTAGTTCAGTGAACACTGAAGCTTTCTTT	CASSSSVNTEAFF
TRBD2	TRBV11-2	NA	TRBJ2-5	TGTGCCAGCAGCTTAGAGGGACTAGCGGGAGCTTGGATGGAGACCCAGTACTTC	CASSLEGLAGAWMETQYF
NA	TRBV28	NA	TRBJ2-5	TGTGCCAGCAGTTTTGTGAGGGAAACGGAGACCCAGTACTTC	CASSFVRETETQYF
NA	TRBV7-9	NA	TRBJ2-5	TGTGCCAGCAGCCCGTCTAATGTCCAGTACTTC	CASSPSNVQYF
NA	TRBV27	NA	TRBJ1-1	TGTGCCAGCAGTTTATCCGCCGGGGGGCAGACTGAAGCTTTCTTT	CASSLSAGGQTEAFF
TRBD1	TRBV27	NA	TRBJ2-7	TGTGCCAGCAGTTTATTAAGGACAGGGGGCCTGTACGAGCAGTACTTC	CASSLLRTGGLYEQYF
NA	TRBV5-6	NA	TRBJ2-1	TGTGCCAGCACCCCGAACAGGGTGTTGTACAATGAGCAGTTCTTC	CASTPNRVLYNEQFF
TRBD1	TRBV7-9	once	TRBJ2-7	TGTGCCAGCAGCCCAGGGGGCGCCTACGAGCAGTACTTC	CASSPGGAYEQYF
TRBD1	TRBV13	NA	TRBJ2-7	TGTGCCAGCAGCTTGGGACAGCGCTCCTACGAGCAGTACTTC	CASSLGQRSYEQYF
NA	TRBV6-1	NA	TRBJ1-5	TGTGCCAGCAGTGAAGCTCTTCGCGGATTAGTCAATCAGCCCCAGCATTTT	CASSEALRGLVNQPQHF
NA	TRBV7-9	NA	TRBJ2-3	TGTGCCAGCAGCTCAGGATACATTCGCACAGATACGCAGTATTTT	CASSSGYIRTDTQYF
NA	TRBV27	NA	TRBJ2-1	TGTGCCAGCAGTCTCTCCCCTCCGACAGGCGACTACAATGAGCAGTTCTTC	CASSLSPPTGDYNEQFF
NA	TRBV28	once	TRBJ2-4	TGTGCCAGCAGTTCCGGACGGCCACTAGCCAAAAACATTCAGTACTTC	CASSSGRPLAKNIQYF
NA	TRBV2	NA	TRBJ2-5	TGTGCCAGCGGGCTTTTGCCCAATGGGTGGGAAGAGACCCAGTACTTC	CASGLLPNGWEETQYF
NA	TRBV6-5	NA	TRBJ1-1	TGTGCCAGCAGTTATACCTCCCCATTCTTGAACACTGAAGCTTTCTTT	CASSYTSPFLNTEAFF
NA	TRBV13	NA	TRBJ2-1	TGTGCCAGCAGCAGCCGACTAGTGGCTGAGCAGTTCTTC	CASSSRLVAEQFF
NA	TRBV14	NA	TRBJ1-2	TGTGCCAGCAGCTTCGACACGTACTATGGCTACACCTTC	CASSFDTYYGYTF
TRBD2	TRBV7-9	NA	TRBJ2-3	TGTGCCAGCCGGGGGGGTAGGAATACGCAGTATTTT	CASRGGRNTQYF
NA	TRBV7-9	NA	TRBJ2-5	TGTGCCAGCAGCCAAACCCGGCCGGGCGACCAAGAGACCCAGTACTTC	CASSQTRPGDQETQYF
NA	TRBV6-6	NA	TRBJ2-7	TGTGCCAGCAGTTACGGACCAGGGGAGGCCTACGAGCAGTACTTC	CASSYGPGEAYEQYF
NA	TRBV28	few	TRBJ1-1	TGTGCCAGCAGTTTCAACACTGAAGCTTTCTTT	CASSFNTEAFF
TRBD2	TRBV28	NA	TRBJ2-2	TGTGCCAGCACTAGCGGGCCTCCGAACACCGGGGAGCTGTTTTTT	CASTSGPPNTGELFF
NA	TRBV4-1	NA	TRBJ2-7	TGCGCCAGCAGCCAAGATCGCACGGGGACCTACGAGCAGTACTTC	CASSQDRTGTYEQYF
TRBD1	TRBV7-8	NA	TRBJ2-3	TGTGCCAGCAGCCCACTATCGGGACAGGGCTACACAGATACGCAGTATTTT	CASSPLSGQGYTDTQYF
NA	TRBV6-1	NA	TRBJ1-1	TGTGCCAGCAGTGATTTAGGGGTCACTGAAGCTTTCTTT	CASSDLGVTEAFF
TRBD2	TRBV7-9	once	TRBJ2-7	TGTGCCAGCAGCTTAGTGAGACCGACTAGCCAGTACGAGCAGTACTTC	CASSLVRPTSQYEQYF
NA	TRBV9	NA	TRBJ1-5	TGTGCCAGCAGCCTGAAGGACCTTGGGCCCCAGCATTTT	CASSLKDLGPQHF
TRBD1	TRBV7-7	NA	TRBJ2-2	TGTGCCAGCAGTTCCAGGACAGGGAACACCGGGGAGCTGTTTTTT	CASSSRTGNTGELFF
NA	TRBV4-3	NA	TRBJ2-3	TGCGCCAGCAGCCAAGGCATTGGGGCAGATACGCAGTATTTT	CASSQGIGADTQYF
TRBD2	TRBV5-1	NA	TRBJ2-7	TGCGCCAGCAGCTCCCTACGGCTAGCGGGAGACGAGCAGTACTTC	CASSSLRLAGDEQYF
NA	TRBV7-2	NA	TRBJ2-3	TGTGCCAGCAGCTTGTGGGGACGGGCCGGTGAAGATACGCAGTATTTT	CASSLWGRAGEDTQYF
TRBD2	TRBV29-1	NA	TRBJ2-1	TGCAGCGTACGTACCGGGACTAGCTCCTACAATGAGCAGTTCTTC	CSVRTGTSSYNEQFF
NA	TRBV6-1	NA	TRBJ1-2	TGTGCCAGCAGTGAAGCGGGCAGGGCCCGCTATGGCTACACCTTC	CASSEAGRARYGYTF
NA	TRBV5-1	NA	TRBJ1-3	TGCGCCAGCAGCTTGGACACCTCGCTCTCTGGAAACACCATATATTTT	CASSLDTSLSGNTIYF